This T cell receptor (beta chain) was sequenced during a study of beta chain features in type 1 diabetes. The overall study: Patient and healthy donor groups were alike in age, gender and cell yields. Study results and caveats: Patients' naive, central memory and Treg TCRB repertoires seemed closer to one another than those of healthy donors. Type 1 diabetes patients had TCRB CDR3s that were shorter (moderately but significantly so) in all four CD4+ subsets. A possible short-template PCR bias applies equally to patients and controls.

Cell sorting via CD45RO/CCR7/CD25/CD127/CD95/CD27 was performed to obtain CD4+ naive, central memory, regulatory and stem cell-like memory cells. The V and J ends lost 0 bases and 4 bases respectively, with 9 bases between them. There are 14 residues in the CDR3. Germline assignment: CDR1 LGHNA and CDR2 YSLEER. Reverse transcription of all isolated RNA meant that expressed TCRB transcripts were sequenced. TCRdb's copy holds only in-frame clones and misses some; the assay was immunoSEQ multiplex PCR. Here the sample spans 600,000 to 750,000 clones, 9.5% to 15% being singletons. Comments on this clone: No antigen is known for it.

The sample comprised naive CD4+ T cells from blood. The rearrangement uses TRBV4-3 and TRBJ1-1, with a weak D call TRBD1 (5 bases). The source is a man between 25 and 39 years old with type 1 diabetes. Here the CDR3 DNA reads TGCGCCAGCAGCCAAGATCACGGGGGCACTGAAGCTTTCTTT. Protein product: CASSQDHGGTEAFF.